This T cell receptor beta chain was documented in a study of blood T cell repertoires in COVID-19. V was trimmed by 0 bases and J by 5 bases, leaving 13 bases between them. Germline V CDR1 and CDR2: SGHNT, YENEEA. This CDR3 is 15 amino acids long. Data came from immunoSEQ multiplex PCR; TCRdb stores just in-frame clones and leaves some out. The sample yields about 50,000 clones, about 72% seen once. The receptor's source is a woman aged 45-60 years with acute COVID-19. Sequenced: PBMCs or T cells enriched from blood (not recorded which). The J gene is TRBJ2-5, the V gene TRBV11-3, with D perhaps TRBD2 (5 bases). The CDR3 region has the DNA TGTGCCAGCAGCTTAGACCAGTCCGCGGGCGAGACCCAGTACTTC. This encodes CASSLDQSAGETQYF.